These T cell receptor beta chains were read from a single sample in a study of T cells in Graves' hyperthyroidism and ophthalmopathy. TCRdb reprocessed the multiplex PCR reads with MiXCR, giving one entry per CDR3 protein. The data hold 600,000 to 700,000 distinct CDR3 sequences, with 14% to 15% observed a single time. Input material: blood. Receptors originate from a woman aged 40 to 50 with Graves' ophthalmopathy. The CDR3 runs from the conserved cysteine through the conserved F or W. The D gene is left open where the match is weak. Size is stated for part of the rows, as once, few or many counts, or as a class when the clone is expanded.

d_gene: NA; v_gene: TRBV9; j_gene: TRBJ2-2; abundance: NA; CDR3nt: TGTGCCAGCAGCGTTACACCTAGCCCTCTTACCGGGGAGCTGTTTTTT; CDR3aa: CASSVTPSPLTGELFF
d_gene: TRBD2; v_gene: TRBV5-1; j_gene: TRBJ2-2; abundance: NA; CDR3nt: TGCGCCAGCAGCTTGGCCAGTTGGACTAGAGTCACCGGGGAGCTGTTTTTT; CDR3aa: CASSLASWTRVTGELFF
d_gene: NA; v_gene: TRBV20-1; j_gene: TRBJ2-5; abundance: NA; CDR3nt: TGCAGTGCCCCGGAGAGAGAGACCCAGTACTTC; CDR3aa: CSAPERETQYF
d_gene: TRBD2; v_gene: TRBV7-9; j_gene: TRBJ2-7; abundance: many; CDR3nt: TGTGCCAGCAGACCTAGCGGGAGTTCCAACGAGCAGTACTTC; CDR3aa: CASRPSGSSNEQYF
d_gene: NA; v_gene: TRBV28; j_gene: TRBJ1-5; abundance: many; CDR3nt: TGTGCCAGCAGACACAGGTCGAGCAATCAGCCCCAGCATTTT; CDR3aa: CASRHRSSNQPQHF
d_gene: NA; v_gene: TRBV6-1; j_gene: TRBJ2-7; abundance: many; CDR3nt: TGTGCCAGCAGTGTTTATGTGGGAGCCTCCTACGAGCAGTACTTC; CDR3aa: CASSVYVGASYEQYF
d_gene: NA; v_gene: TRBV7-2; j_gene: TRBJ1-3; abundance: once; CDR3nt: TGTGCCAGCAGCCTCACAATTGGAAACACCATATATTTT; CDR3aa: CASSLTIGNTIYF
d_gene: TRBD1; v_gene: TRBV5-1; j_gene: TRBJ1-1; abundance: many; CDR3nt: TGCGCCAGCAGATGGGTAGAGACAGGGACTGAAGCTTTCTTT; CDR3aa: CASRWVETGTEAFF
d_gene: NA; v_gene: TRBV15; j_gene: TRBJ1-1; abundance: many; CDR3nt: TGTGCCACCAGCCAGGACCGGGTAGGAGTCACTGAAGCTTTCTTT; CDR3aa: CATSQDRVGVTEAFF
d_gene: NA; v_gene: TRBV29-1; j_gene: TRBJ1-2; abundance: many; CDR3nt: TGCAGCGTTGACGTTTCGGGGGCCAACTATGGCTACACCTTC; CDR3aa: CSVDVSGANYGYTF
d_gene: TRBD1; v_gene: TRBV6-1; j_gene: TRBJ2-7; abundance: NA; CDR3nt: TGTGCCAGCAGTGAATCCGGGACAGGGGCCCGCGAGCAGTACTTC; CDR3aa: CASSESGTGAREQYF
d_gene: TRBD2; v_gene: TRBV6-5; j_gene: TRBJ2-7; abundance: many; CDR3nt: TGTGCCAGCAGTTACTCATTCGGGACTAGCGCTTACGAGCAGTACTTC; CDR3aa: CASSYSFGTSAYEQYF
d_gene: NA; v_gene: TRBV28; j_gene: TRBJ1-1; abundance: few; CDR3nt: TGTGCCAGCAGTTCCCCCCCTCGTGGTACACATGCTTTCTTT; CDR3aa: CASSSPPRGTHAFF
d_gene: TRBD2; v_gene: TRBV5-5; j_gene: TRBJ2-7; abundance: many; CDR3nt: TGTGCCAGCGCCGGGGGGGCGGGCGTCGCCTACGAGCAGTACTTC; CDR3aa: CASAGGAGVAYEQYF
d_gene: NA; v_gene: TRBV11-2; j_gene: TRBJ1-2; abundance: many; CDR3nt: TGTGCCAGCAGCTTAATACCGCGGGGGGTGTATGGCTACACCTTC; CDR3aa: CASSLIPRGVYGYTF
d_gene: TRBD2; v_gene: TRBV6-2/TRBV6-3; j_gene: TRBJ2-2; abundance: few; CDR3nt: TGTGCCAGCAGTTACGAGAGACTAGCGGAGAAAATCACCGGGGAGCTGTTTTTT; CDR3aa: CASSYERLAEKITGELFF
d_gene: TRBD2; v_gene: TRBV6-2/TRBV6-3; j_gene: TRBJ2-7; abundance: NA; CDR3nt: TGTGCCAGCGGGAGGGCCCGCGAGCAGTACTTC; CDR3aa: CASGRAREQYF
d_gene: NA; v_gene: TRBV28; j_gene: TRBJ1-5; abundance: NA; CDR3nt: TGTGCCAGCAGGGGAACAGGTTTTAACAATCAGCCCCAGCATTTT; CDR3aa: CASRGTGFNNQPQHF
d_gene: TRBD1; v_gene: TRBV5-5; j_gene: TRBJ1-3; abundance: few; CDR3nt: TGTGCCAGCATGGGACAGGGCCGTTTCTCTGGAAACACCATATATTTT; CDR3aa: CASMGQGRFSGNTIYF
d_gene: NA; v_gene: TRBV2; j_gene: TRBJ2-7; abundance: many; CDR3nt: TGTGCCAGCAGTGATCTAAGAGGAACCTACGAGCAGTACTTC; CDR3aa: CASSDLRGTYEQYF
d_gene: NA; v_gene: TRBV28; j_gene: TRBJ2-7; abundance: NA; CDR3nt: TGTGCCAGCAGTCGCGCGCTAACAGGGACTGGCGAGCAGTACTTC; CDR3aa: CASSRALTGTGEQYF
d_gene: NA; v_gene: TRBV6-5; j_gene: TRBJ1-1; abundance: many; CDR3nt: TGTGCCAGCAGCCACTCGTCGGGGGTTAACACTGAAGCTTTCTTT; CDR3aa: CASSHSSGVNTEAFF
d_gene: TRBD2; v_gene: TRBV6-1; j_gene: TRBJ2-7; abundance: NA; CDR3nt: TGTGCCAGCACCACAGGGGGACTAGCGGGAGTCGAGCAGTACTTC; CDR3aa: CASTTGGLAGVEQYF
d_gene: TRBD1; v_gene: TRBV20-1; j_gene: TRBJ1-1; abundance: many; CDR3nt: TGCAGTGCGGGGGGACAGGGCAACACTGAAGCTTTCTTT; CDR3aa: CSAGGQGNTEAFF
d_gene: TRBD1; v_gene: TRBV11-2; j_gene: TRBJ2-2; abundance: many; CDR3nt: TGTGCCAGCAGCTCTCCGGGACAGGCTAACACCGGGGAGCTGTTTTTT; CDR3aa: CASSSPGQANTGELFF
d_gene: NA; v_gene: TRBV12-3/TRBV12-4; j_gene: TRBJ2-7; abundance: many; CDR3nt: TGTGCCAGCACCTTAGGGTCAATGGTGGGCTTC; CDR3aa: CASTLGSMVGF
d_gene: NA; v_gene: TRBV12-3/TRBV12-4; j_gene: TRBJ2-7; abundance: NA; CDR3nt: TGTGCCAGCAGTTCCGGGGTTCAGTGGGAGCAGTACTTC; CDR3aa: CASSSGVQWEQYF
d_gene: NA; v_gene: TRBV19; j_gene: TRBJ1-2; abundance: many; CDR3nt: TGTGCCAGTAGTATTACCTTCTGGGCGTCTAACTATGGCTACACCTTC; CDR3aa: CASSITFWASNYGYTF